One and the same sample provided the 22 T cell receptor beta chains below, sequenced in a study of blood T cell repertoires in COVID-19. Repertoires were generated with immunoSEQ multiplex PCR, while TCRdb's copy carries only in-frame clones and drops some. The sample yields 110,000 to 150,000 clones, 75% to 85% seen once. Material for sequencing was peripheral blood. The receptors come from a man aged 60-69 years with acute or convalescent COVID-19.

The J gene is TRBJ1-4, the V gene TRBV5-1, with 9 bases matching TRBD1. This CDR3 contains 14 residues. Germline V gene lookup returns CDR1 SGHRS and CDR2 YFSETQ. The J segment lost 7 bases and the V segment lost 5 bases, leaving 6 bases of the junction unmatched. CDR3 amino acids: CASRAGTGFEKLFF. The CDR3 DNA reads TGCGCCAGCAGGGCCGGGACAGGGTTTGAAAAACTGTTTTTT.

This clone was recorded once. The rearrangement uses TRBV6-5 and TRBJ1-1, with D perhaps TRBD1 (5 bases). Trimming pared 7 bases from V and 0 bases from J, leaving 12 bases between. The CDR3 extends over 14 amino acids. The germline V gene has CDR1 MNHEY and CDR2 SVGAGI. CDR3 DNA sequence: TGTGCCAGCAAGGAGCAGGGTGTGAACACTGAAGCTTTCTTT. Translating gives CASKEQGVNTEAFF.

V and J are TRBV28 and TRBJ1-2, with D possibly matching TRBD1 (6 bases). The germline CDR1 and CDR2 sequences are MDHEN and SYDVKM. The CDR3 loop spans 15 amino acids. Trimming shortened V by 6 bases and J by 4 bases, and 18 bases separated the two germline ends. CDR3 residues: CASRTQGGGFYGYTF. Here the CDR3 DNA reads TGTGCCAGCAGGACGCAAGGGGGGGGCTTCTATGGCTACACCTTC.

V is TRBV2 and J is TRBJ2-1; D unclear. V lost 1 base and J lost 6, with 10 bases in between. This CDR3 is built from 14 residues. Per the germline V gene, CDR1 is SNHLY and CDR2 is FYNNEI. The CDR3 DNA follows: TGTGCCAGCAGTGAAGGTCTAGTCCCCAATGAGCAGTTCTTC. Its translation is CASSEGLVPNEQFF.

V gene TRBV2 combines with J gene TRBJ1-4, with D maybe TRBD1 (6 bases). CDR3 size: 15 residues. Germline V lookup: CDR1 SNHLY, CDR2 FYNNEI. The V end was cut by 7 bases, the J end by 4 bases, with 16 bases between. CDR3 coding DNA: TGTGCCAGCACCCCTGACGGGACACTTAATGAAAAACTGTTTTTT. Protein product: CASTPDGTLNEKLFF.

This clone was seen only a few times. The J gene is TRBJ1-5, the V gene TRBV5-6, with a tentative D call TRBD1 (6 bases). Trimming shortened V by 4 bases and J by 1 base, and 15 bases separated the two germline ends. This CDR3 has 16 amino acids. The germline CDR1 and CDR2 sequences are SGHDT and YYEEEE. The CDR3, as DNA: TGTGCCAGCAGCGCGTGGGGGCGCGGGAGCAATCAGCCCCAGCATTTT. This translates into CASSAWGRGSNQPQHF. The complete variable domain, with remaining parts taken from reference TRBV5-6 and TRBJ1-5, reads DAGVTQSPTHLIKTRGQQVTLRCSPKSGHDTVSWYQQALGQGPQFIFQYYEEEERQRGNFPDRFSGHQFPNYSSELNVNALLLGDSALYLCASSAWGRGSNQPQHFGDGTRLSIL.

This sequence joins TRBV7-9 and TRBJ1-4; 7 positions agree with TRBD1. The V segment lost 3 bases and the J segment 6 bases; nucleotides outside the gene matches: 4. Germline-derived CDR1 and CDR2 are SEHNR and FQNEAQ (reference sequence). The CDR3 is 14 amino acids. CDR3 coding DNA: TGTGCCAGCAGCTTCTCCGGGACAGATGAAAAACTGTTTTTT. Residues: CASSFSGTDEKLFF.

The CDR3 loop reads CASTYAGDYNSPLHF. DNA for the CDR3: TGTGCCAGCACGTACGCGGGGGACTATAATTCACCCCTCCACTTT. V gene TRBV6-5 combines with J gene TRBJ1-6; D perhaps matches TRBD1 (5 bases). The CDR3 runs to 15 residues. From germline, CDR1 is MNHEY and CDR2 SVGAGI. Between the trimmed V and J ends, which lost 7 bases and 3 bases, there was a span of 13 bases.

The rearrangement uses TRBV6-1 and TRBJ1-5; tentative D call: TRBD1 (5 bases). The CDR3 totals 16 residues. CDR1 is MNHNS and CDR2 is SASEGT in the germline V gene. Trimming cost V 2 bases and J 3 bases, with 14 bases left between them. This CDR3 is CASSEMGGGNNQPQHF. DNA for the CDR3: TGTGCCAGCAGTGAAATGGGGGGGGGTAACAATCAGCCCCAGCATTTT.

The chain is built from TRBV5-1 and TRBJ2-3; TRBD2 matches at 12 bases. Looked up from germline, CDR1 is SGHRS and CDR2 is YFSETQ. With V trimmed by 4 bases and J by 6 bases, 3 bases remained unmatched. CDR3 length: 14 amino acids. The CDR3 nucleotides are TGCGCCAGCAGCCTAGGACTAGCGGGGGATACGCAGTATTTT. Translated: CASSLGLAGDTQYF.

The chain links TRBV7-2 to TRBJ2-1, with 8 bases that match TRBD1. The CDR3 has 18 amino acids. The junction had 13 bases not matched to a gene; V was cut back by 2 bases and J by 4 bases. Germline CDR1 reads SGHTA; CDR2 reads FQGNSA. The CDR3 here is CASSLKPLDRVGYNEQFF. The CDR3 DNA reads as TGTGCCAGCAGCTTAAAACCTCTGGACAGGGTGGGGTACAATGAGCAGTTCTTC.

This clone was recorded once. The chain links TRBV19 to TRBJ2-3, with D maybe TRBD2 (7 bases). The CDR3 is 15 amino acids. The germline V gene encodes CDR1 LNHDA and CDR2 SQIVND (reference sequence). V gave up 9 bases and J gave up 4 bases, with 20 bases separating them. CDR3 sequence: CASTAHGGRPDTQYF. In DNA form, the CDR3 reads TGTGCCAGCACGGCTCACGGGGGGCGCCCAGATACGCAGTATTTT.

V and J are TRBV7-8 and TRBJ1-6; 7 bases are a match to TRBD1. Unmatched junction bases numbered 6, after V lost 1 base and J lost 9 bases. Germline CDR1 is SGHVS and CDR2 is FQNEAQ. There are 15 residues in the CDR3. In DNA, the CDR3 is TGTGCCAGCAGCTTAGAGGGGGCTCGGGTTTCACCCCTCCACTTT. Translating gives CASSLEGARVSPLHF. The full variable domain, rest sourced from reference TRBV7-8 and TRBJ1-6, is GAGVSQSPRYKVAKRGQDVALRCDPISGHVSLFWYQQALGQGPEFLTYFQNEAQLDKSGLPSDRFFAERPEGSVSTLKIQRTQQEDSAVYLCASSLEGARVSPLHFGNGTRLTVT.

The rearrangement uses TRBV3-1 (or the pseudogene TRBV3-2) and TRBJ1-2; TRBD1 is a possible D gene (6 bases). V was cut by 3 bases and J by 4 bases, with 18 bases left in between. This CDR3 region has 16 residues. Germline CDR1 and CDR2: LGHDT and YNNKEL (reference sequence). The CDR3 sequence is CASSQAYAGVGYGYTF. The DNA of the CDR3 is TGTGCCAGCAGCCAGGCTTATGCAGGGGTAGGCTATGGCTACACCTTC.

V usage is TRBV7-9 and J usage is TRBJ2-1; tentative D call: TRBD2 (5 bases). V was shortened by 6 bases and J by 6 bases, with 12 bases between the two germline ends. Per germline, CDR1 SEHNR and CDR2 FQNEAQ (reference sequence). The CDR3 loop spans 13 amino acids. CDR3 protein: CASRRAVSNEQFF. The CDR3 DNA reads TGTGCCAGCAGGAGGGCCGTGTCCAATGAGCAGTTCTTC.

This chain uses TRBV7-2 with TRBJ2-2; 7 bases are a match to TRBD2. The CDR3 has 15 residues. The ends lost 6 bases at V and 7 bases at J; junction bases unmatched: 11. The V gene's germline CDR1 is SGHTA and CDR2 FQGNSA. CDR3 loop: CASRSPRELVGELFF. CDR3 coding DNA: TGTGCCAGCAGATCCCCGCGGGAGCTGGTCGGGGAGCTGTTTTTT. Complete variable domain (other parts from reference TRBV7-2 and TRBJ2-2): GAGVSQSPSNKVTEKGKDVELRCDPISGHTALYWYRQSLGQGLEFLIYFQGNSAPDKSGLPSDRFSAERTGGSVSTLTIQRTQQEDSAVYLCASRSPRELVGELFFGEGSRLTVL.

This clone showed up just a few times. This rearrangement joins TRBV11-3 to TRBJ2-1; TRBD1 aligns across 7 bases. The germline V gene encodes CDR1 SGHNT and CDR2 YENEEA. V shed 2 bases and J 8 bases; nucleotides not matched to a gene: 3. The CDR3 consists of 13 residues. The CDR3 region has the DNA TGTGCCAGCAGCTTATACAGGGGTGATGAGCAGTTCTTC. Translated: CASSLYRGDEQFF.

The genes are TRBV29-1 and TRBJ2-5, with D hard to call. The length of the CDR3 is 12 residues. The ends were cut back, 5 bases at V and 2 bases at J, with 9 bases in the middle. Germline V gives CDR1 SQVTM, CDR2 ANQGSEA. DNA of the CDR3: TGCAGCGTTTACCGGTCTCAAGAGACCCAGTACTTC. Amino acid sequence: CSVYRSQETQYF. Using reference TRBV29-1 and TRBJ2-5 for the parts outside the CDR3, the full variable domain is SAVISQKPSRDICQRGTSLTIQCQVDSQVTMMFWYRQQPGQSLTLIATANQGSEATYESGFVIDKFPISRPNLTFSTLTVSNMSPEDSSIYLCSVYRSQETQYFGPGTRLLVL.

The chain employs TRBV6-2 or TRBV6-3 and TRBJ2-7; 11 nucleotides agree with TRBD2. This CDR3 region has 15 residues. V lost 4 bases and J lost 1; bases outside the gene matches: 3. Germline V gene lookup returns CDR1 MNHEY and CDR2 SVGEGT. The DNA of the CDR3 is TGTGCCAGCAGTTTAAGACTAGCGGGGTCCTACGAGCAGTACTTC. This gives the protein CASSLRLAGSYEQYF.

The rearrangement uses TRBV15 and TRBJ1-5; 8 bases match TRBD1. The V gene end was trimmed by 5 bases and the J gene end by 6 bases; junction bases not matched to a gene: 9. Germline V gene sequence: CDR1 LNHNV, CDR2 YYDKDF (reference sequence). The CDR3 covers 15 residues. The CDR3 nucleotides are TGTGCCACCAGCCGCAAGACAGGGGTCAGTCAGCCCCAGCATTTT. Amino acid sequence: CATSRKTGVSQPQHF.

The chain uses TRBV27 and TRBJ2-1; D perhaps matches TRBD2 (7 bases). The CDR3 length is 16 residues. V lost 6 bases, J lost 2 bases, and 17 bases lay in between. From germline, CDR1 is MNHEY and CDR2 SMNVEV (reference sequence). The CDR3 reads CASSSAGGGAYNEQFF. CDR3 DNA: TGTGCCAGCAGCTCCGCCGGAGGGGGGGCCTACAATGAGCAGTTCTTC.

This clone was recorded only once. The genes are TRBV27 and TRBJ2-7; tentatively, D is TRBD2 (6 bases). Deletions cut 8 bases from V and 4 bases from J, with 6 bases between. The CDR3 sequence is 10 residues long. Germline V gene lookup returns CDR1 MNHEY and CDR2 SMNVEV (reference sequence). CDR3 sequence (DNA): TGTGCCAGCGGGAGGTACGAGCAGTACTTC. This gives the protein CASGRYEQYF.